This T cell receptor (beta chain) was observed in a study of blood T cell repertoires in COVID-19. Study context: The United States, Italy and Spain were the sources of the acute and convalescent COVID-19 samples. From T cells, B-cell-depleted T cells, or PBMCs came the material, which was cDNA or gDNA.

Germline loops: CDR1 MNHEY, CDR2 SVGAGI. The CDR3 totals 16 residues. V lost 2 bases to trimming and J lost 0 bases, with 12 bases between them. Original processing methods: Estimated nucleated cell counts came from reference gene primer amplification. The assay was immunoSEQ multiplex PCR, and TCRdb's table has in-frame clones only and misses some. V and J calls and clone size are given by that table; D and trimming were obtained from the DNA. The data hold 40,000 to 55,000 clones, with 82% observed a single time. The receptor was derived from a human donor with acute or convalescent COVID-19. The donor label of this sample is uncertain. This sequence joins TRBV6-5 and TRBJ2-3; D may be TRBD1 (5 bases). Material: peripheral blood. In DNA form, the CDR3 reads TGTGCCAGCAGTTACACCCGGACAACTAGCACAGATACGCAGTATTTT. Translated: CASSYTRTTSTDTQYF.